This TCR beta chain is drawn from a study of memory CD4+ T cells and cytomegalovirus serostatus. Overall study results and limits: CD4+ memory repertoires contained about two fifths of the 164 reported CMV TCRbeta sequences. Repertoires predicted CMV serostatus with median bootstrapped AUC of about 0.94.

Trimming removed 0 bases from V and 0 bases from J, with 3 bases in between. The CDR3 is made up of 13 amino acids. The germline CDR1 and CDR2 sequences are SGHNT and YYREEE (reference sequence). On this clone: Its antigen is not identified.

Single viable CD3+CD4+CD8-CD45RO+ cells were sorted as the memory CD4+ T cells. Profiled with immunoSEQ multiplex PCR; TCRdb holds only in-frame clones, not every one. Found here are around 41,000 clones, over 60% of them singletons; the top ten hold roughly 6.7%. The chain recombines TRBV5-4 with TRBJ1-1; D gene uncertain. Sequenced input: memory CD4+ T cells from blood. The source is an adult in good health and CMV-seronegative. The CDR3 sequence is CASSLDVNTEAFF. The CDR3 DNA follows: TGTGCCAGCAGCTTGGACGTGAACACTGAAGCTTTCTTT.